The 27 T cell receptor beta chains below all came from one sample that was sequenced in a study of T cells after yellow fever vaccination. MiXCR, run by TCRdb on the 5' RACE reads, gives a single entry per CDR3 protein. The data contain roughly 150,000 distinct CDR3 sequences, around 7% of them singletons. The material sequenced was CD4+ T cells sorted from PBMCs, taken more than 4 days after the first yellow fever vaccination. These receptors came from a man aged 18 to 35 who received the YFV17D yellow fever vaccine.

This clonotype was detected many times. The V gene is TRBV24-1, the J gene TRBJ2-2; D is perhaps TRBD2 (5 bases). V was pared by 3 bases and J by 5 bases, with 12 bases between. Germline CDR1 reads KGHDR; CDR2 reads SFDVKD. The CDR3 is 15 residues long. CDR3 protein: CATSDLSGVTGELFF. As DNA, the CDR3 is TGTGCCACCAGTGATCTCTCCGGGGTTACCGGGGAGCTGTTTTTT.

This clonotype counts as medium-sized. The chain uses TRBV7-2 and TRBJ2-1; D possibly matches TRBD1 or TRBD2 (5 bases each). V was clipped by 5 bases and J by 9 bases, with 14 bases between them. This CDR3 comprises 13 residues. Germline V gene sequence: CDR1 SGHTA, CDR2 FQGNSA. CDR3 nucleotide sequence: TGTGCCAGCAGCCAAAGTAGGGACGGTGAGCAGTTCTTC. Encoded protein: CASSQSRDGEQFF.

Many counts were recorded for this clonotype. This chain links TRBV10-3 with TRBJ2-1; 12 bases are a match to TRBD1. Trimming removed 7 bases from V and 4 bases from J; junction bases left unmatched: 5. This CDR3 region has 15 residues. Germline V lookup: CDR1 ENHRY, CDR2 SYGVKD. The CDR3 reads CAIKRDRGPYNEQFF. Written as DNA, the CDR3 is TGTGCCATCAAGAGGGACAGGGGGCCTTACAATGAGCAGTTCTTC.

This clonotype has ten or more counts. The gene calls are TRBV9 and TRBJ2-3; tentative D call: TRBD1 (5 bases). V gave up 0 bases and J gave up 6 bases, with 20 bases separating them. The CDR3 is 17 residues long. The germline V gene encodes CDR1 SGDLS and CDR2 YYNGEE. CDR3 region: CASSVAEIQASMDTQYF. The CDR3 DNA reads as TGTGCCAGCAGCGTAGCGGAGATACAGGCTTCTATGGATACGCAGTATTTT. The whole variable domain, filled in from reference TRBV9 and TRBJ2-3, reads DSGVTQTPKHLITATGQRVTLRCSPRSGDLSVYWYQQSLDQGLQFLIQYYNGEERAKGNILERFSAQQFPDLHSELNLSSLELGDSALYFCASSVAEIQASMDTQYFGPGTRLTVL.

This clonotype was detected many times. The chain carries TRBV5-1 and TRBJ2-1; maybe TRBD1 (5 bases). This CDR3 is 15 amino acids long. V was clipped by 4 bases and J by 0 bases, with 11 bases between them. Germline values: CDR1 SGHRS, CDR2 YFSETQ. DNA of the CDR3: TGCGCCAGCAGCCCAGTGGACATCTCCTACAATGAGCAGTTCTTC. It specifies CASSPVDISYNEQFF.

In this sample, this clonotype turned up a few times. The V and J genes are TRBV5-1 and TRBJ2-7; possible D gene TRBD2, 5 bases. Germline-derived CDR1 and CDR2 are SGHRS and YFSETQ. The CDR3 covers 15 residues. The germline V and J ends were trimmed by 2 bases and 2 bases, with 14 bases remaining between them. CDR3 loop: CASSFVGVTAYEQYF. In DNA form, the CDR3 reads TGCGCCAGCAGCTTCGTCGGGGTTACGGCCTACGAGCAGTACTTC.

This clonotype has at least ten counts. The V call is TRBV4-2, the J call TRBJ1-2; 9 nucleotides align to TRBD1. V lost 3 bases to trimming and J lost 1 base; unmatched junction nucleotides: 6. Germline assignment: CDR1 LGHNA and CDR2 YNFKEQ. This CDR3 is built from 16 residues. The CDR3 DNA reads TGTGCCAGCAGCCACCTACAGGGGGCGGTTAACTATGGCTACACCTTC. This codes for CASSHLQGAVNYGYTF.

The chain links TRBV6-2 or TRBV6-3 to TRBJ2-7; 12 bases map to TRBD2. The CDR3 has 15 residues. Trimming removed 5 bases from V and 9 bases from J; junction bases left unmatched: 11. Germline values: CDR1 MNHEY, CDR2 SVGEGT. The CDR3 sequence is CASSTAGLAGLGQYF. As DNA, the CDR3 is TGTGCCAGCAGTACGGCGGGACTAGCGGGCCTGGGGCAGTACTTC.

V is TRBV28 and J is TRBJ2-2; unclear D gene. The CDR3 contains 13 residues. Germline lookup yields CDR1 MDHEN and CDR2 SYDVKM. Trimming stripped 2 bases from V and 11 bases from J, with 12 bases between. The CDR3 loop reads CASSLSWPIELFF. The CDR3 DNA sequence: TGTGCCAGCAGTTTAAGCTGGCCGATAGAGCTGTTTTTT.

In regard to this clonotype: Possible read error: a much larger clone is one base away. The chain links TRBV20-1 to TRBJ1-3; maybe TRBD1 (6 bases). Germline CDR1 and CDR2: DFQATT and SNEGSKA (reference sequence). This CDR3 contains 15 residues. The CDR3 DNA is TGCAGTGCTAGTAGGAACAGGGTCTCTGCAAACACCATATATTTT. Protein sequence: CSASRNRVSANTIYF.

This clonotype was found many times. V usage is TRBV12-3 or TRBV12-4 and J usage is TRBJ1-1; D unresolved. V was clipped by 6 bases and J by 0 bases, with 11 bases between them. The CDR3 loop spans 14 amino acids. CDR3 nucleotide sequence: TGTGCCAGCAGACACCGGAGGCTGAACACTGAAGCTTTCTTT. The encoded protein is CASRHRRLNTEAFF.

This clonotype was picked up many times. J is TRBJ1-6 and V is TRBV7-2; TRBD1 might be the D (5 bases). Germline assignment: CDR1 SGHTA and CDR2 FQGNSA. The V and J ends lost 3 bases and 13 bases respectively, with 19 bases between them. This CDR3 region has 15 residues. The CDR3 DNA is TGTGCCAGCAGCTTGTCCGAGGGGACGGGTTTTCCCCTCCACTTT. Its protein is CASSLSEGTGFPLHF. Full variable domain (missing parts from reference TRBV7-2 and TRBJ1-6): GAGVSQSPSNKVTEKGKDVELRCDPISGHTALYWYRQSLGQGLEFLIYFQGNSAPDKSGLPSDRFSAERTGGSVSTLTIQRTQQEDSAVYLCASSLSEGTGFPLHFGNGTRLTVT.

V is TRBV28 and J is TRBJ2-3; no definite D call. The germline gives CDR1 MDHEN, CDR2 SYDVKM. The CDR3 loop spans 13 amino acids. Trimming shortened V by 8 bases and J by 5 bases, and 14 bases separated the two germline ends. CDR3 coding DNA: TGTGCCAGCGAATTGTCGGCCAAAGATACGCAGTATTTT. Translated: CASELSAKDTQYF. Using reference TRBV28 and TRBJ2-3 for the parts outside the CDR3, the full variable domain is DVKVTQSSRYLVKRTGEKVFLECVQDMDHENMFWYRQDPGLGLRLIYFSYDVKMKEKGDIPEGYSVSREKKERFSLILESASTNQTSMYLCASELSAKDTQYFGPGTRLTVL.

The table lists this clonotype with a few counts. One base away lies a much larger clone, so this may be a sequencing read error. The CDR3 is CCARDPRASVVGEQFF. The CDR3 nucleotides are TGCTGTGCTAGAGATCCGAGGGCTAGCGTGGTGGGTGAGCAGTTCTTC. V gene TRBV20-1 combines with J gene TRBJ2-1, with a tentative D call TRBD2 (6 bases). Germline assignment: CDR1 DFQATT and CDR2 SNEGSKA (reference sequence). The CDR3 has 16 residues.

V gene TRBV19 combines with J gene TRBJ2-5, with a tentative D call TRBD2 (7 bases). From germline, CDR1 is LNHDA and CDR2 SQIVND (reference sequence). CDR3 length: 14 residues. V lost 2 bases and J 4 bases, leaving 11 bases between the germline ends. CDR3 in amino acids: CASSISGGGETQYF. DNA for the CDR3: TGTGCCAGTAGTATATCGGGGGGCGGAGAGACCCAGTACTTC.

This clonotype was observed at least ten times. The chain links TRBV7-2 to TRBJ1-2, with D possibly being TRBD1 (6 bases). The CDR3 covers 13 residues. Germline values: CDR1 SGHTA, CDR2 FQGNSA. Between the trimmed V and J ends, which lost 5 bases and 6 bases, there was a span of 13 bases. CDR3 protein: CASSNDRRNGYTF. For the CDR3, the DNA is TGTGCCAGCAGCAACGACAGGAGGAATGGCTACACCTTC.

The CDR3 nucleotides read TGTGCCAGCAGCTTAGATTACCTAAACGGGGAGCTGTTTTTT. Amino acid sequence: CASSLDYLNGELFF. This chain joins TRBV11-2 and TRBJ2-2; D unresolved. Germline V gene sequence: CDR1 SGHAT, CDR2 FQNNGV. This CDR3 has 14 amino acids. Trimming pared 0 bases from V and 7 bases from J, leaving 9 bases between.

This clonotype was counted many times. The rearrangement joins TRBV12-3 or TRBV12-4 to TRBJ2-3; D not resolved. The CDR3 covers 13 residues. V lost 3 bases and J 3 bases, leaving 7 bases between the germline ends. The DNA for the CDR3 is TGTGCCAGCAGTTTCGAGCGAACAGATACGCAGTATTTT. It yields the protein CASSFERTDTQYF.

The rearrangement links TRBV4-1 to TRBJ1-4, with 9 bases aligning to TRBD1. The CDR3 totals 16 residues. Germline CDR1 reads MGHRA; CDR2 reads YSYEKL. V trimming: 1 base; J trimming: 2 bases; junction bases outside the gene matches: 2. CDR3 in DNA: TGCGCCAGCAGCCAAGGGACAGGGGTTACTAATGAAAAACTGTTTTTT. Encoded protein: CASSQGTGVTNEKLFF.

A few counts support this clonotype. The chain is built from TRBV19 and TRBJ2-2; D is perhaps TRBD1 or TRBD2 (6 bases each). Trimming left V 0 bases short and J 6 bases short, with 8 bases between. Germline assignment: CDR1 LNHDA and CDR2 SQIVND (reference sequence). The length of the CDR3 is 14 residues. DNA for the CDR3: TGTGCCAGTAGTATAGAGAGGGGGGCCGGGGAGCTGTTTTTT. It encodes CASSIERGAGELFF.

This clonotype was counted many times. V gene TRBV20-1 combines with J gene TRBJ2-7, with D perhaps TRBD1 (7 bases). The CDR3 consists of 14 residues. Looked up from germline, CDR1 is DFQATT and CDR2 is SNEGSKA (reference sequence). V gave up 5 bases and J gave up 4 bases, with 18 bases separating them. The CDR3 loop is CSARTPQGGYEQYF. CDR3 nucleotides: TGCAGTGCTCGCACGCCGCAGGGGGGTTACGAGCAGTACTTC.

Ten or more counts support this clonotype. The rearrangement joins TRBV19 to TRBJ1-4; D is unresolved. V was cut by 6 bases and J by 7 bases, with 15 bases left in between. The CDR3 is made up of 14 amino acids. Germline-derived CDR1 and CDR2 are LNHDA and SQIVND (reference sequence). CDR3 in DNA: TGTGCCAGTAGGCCACGTGGGAGGGTTGAAAAACTGTTTTTT. This sequence encodes CASRPRGRVEKLFF.

This chain joins TRBV18 and TRBJ2-1, with TRBD2 identical over 12 bases. Germline loops: CDR1 KGHSH, CDR2 LQKENI. The CDR3 loop spans 18 amino acids. V lost 3 bases to trimming and J lost 0 bases; unmatched junction nucleotides: 6. CDR3 sequence (DNA): TGTGCCAGCTCACCGCGGACTAGCGGGGAACTCTCCTACAATGAGCAGTTCTTC. This codes for CASSPRTSGELSYNEQFF.

The chain couples TRBV19 to TRBJ1-1, with D perhaps TRBD1 (5 bases). The V end lost 0 bases, the J end lost 4 bases, and 12 bases lay between the germline ends. The CDR3 totals 15 residues. Germline V gene sequence: CDR1 LNHDA, CDR2 SQIVND (reference sequence). Written as DNA, the CDR3 is TGTGCCAGTAGTATAGATAGCCGGGGGGGCACTGAAGCTTTCTTT. It is translated as CASSIDSRGGTEAFF.

The chain links TRBV27 to TRBJ2-5, with D possibly TRBD1 on 8 matching bases. CDR3 length: 12 residues. In germline, CDR1 is MNHEY, CDR2 SMNVEV (reference sequence). V dropped 10 bases and J dropped 10 bases, with 19 bases sitting between them. The CDR3 loop is CATGQGRGGQYF. CDR3 nucleotides: TGTGCCACCGGACAGGGCCGCGGGGGCCAGTACTTC.

The rearrangement uses TRBV6-1 and TRBJ1-3; the match to TRBD1 covers 7 bases. The V segment lost 6 bases and the J segment 0 bases; nucleotides outside the gene matches: 8. CDR3 size: 16 residues. Germline values: CDR1 MNHNS, CDR2 SASEGT. CDR3 in DNA: TGTGCCAGCAGAACCCCAGGGGGAAGCTCTGGAAACACCATATATTTT. Translation gives CASRTPGGSSGNTIYF.

V and J are TRBV6-5 and TRBJ1-2; D uncertain. Trimming pared 4 bases from V and 0 bases from J, leaving 21 bases between. The CDR3 sequence is 18 residues long. The germline CDR1 and CDR2 sequences are MNHEY and SVGAGI. As DNA, the CDR3 is TGTGCCAGCAGTTGGGAGTTCGGTAATAGGCTGTCTAACTATGGCTACACCTTC. This translates into CASSWEFGNRLSNYGYTF.